This T cell receptor (beta chain) was documented in a study of T cell responses to AZD1222 COVID-19 vaccine. Findings and limits, study-wide: Repertoire sampling occurred only after the peak T cell response. Receipt of two AZD1222 doses was followed by a rise in Spike-specific TCR breadth and depth. Seropositive status at baseline applied to only a handful of AZD1222 recipients. Along spike, vaccine-associated CD4 TCRs were found throughout, with dominance at 160-218 and 743-854.

Sequencing used immunoSEQ multiplex PCR; TCRdb keeps in-frame clones, though not all of them. The sample holds under 300,000 clones, roughly 93% seen once. Remarks on this clone: Its antigen is not identified.

Trimming removed 7 bases at V and 10 bases at J, with 17 bases between. This CDR3 region has 14 residues. Per the germline V gene, CDR1 is MNHNY and CDR2 is SVGAGI (reference sequence). The TCR was taken from an adult in good health. Material: peripheral blood, obtained on day 0 of AZD1222 vaccination. This chain connects TRBV6-6 to TRBJ1-6; perhaps TRBD1 as D (6 bases). CDR3 sequence reads: CASTLKRGNSPLHF. The CDR3 bases are TGTGCCAGCACCCTAAAAAGGGGGAACTCACCCCTCCACTTT.